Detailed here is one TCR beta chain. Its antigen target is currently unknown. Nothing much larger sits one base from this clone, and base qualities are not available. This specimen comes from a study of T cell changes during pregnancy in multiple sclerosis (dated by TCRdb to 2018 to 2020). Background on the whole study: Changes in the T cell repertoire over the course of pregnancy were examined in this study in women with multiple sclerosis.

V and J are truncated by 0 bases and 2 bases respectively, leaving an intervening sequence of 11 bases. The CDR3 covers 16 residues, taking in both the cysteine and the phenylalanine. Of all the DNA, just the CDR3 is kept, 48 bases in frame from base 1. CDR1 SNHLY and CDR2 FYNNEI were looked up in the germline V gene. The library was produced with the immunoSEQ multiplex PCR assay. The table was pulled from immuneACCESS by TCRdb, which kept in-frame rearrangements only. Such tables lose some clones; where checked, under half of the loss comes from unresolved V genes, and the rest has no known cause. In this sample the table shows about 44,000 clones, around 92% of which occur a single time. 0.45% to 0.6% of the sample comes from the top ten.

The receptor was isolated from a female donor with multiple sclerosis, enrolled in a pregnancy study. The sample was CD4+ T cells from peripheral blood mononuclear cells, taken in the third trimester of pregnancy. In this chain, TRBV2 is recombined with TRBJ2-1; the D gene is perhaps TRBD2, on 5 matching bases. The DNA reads TGTGCCAGCAGTGAAGCGCGAGCGACTACCTACAATGAGCAGTTCTTC. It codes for CASSEARATTYNEQFF.